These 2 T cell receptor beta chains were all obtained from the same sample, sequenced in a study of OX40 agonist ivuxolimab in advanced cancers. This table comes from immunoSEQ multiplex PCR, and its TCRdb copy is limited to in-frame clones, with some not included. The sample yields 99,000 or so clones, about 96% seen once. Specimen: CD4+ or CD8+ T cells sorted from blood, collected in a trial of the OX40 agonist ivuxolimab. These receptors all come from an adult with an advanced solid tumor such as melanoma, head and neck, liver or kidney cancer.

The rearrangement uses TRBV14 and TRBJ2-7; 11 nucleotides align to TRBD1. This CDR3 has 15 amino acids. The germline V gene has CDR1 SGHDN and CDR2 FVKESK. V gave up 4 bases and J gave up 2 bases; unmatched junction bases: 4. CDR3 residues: CASSPPGQGAYEQYF. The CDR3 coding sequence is TGTGCCAGCAGCCCTCCGGGACAGGGGGCCTACGAGCAGTACTTC.

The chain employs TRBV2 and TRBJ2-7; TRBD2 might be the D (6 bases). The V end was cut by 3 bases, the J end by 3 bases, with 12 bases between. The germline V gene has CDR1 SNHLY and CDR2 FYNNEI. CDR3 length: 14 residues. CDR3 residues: CASSEAGRHYEQYF. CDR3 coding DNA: TGTGCCAGCAGTGAGGCAGGGAGGCACTACGAGCAGTACTTC.